A single sample gave rise to the 25 T cell receptor beta chains below, sequenced in a study of T-cell reconstitution after alpha-beta-depleted transplantation in children. The TCRbeta library was prepared with unique molecular identifiers. TCRdb processed the PCR reads anew with MiXCR; each CDR3 protein has one entry. Of approximately 590,000 distinct CDR3 sequences listed, 10% are singletons. Sequencing was performed on PBMCs from the stem cell graft donor, taken from the stem cell graft. The source is a human donor who donated a stem cell graft to a child with acute myeloid leukemia.

This clonotype was seen more than once but under ten times. The gene calls are TRBV6-2 or TRBV6-3 and TRBJ2-2, with TRBD2 identical over 14 bases. The V segment lost 6 bases and the J segment 7 bases; nucleotides outside the gene matches: 10. The CDR3 is made up of 17 amino acids. Germline V lookup: CDR1 MNHEY, CDR2 SVGEGT. DNA of the CDR3: TGTGCCAGCAGCCGCGGGACTAGCGGGAGAGGCAGCGGGGAGCTGTTTTTT. It specifies CASSRGTSGRGSGELFF.

The chain couples TRBV18 to TRBJ2-7, with D perhaps given as TRBD1 or TRBD2 (6 bases each). Germline assignment: CDR1 KGHSH and CDR2 LQKENI. V was pared by 4 bases and J by 2 bases, with 12 bases between. The CDR3 consists of 14 residues. CDR3 DNA sequence: TGTGCCAGCTCACAACAGGAGGGGGCCTACGAGCAGTACTTC. Protein sequence: CASSQQEGAYEQYF.

Ten or more counts support this clonotype. V usage is TRBV12-3 or TRBV12-4 and J usage is TRBJ2-5; TRBD2 matches at 9 bases. The V and J ends lost 4 bases and 3 bases, in that order; junction bases with no gene match: 6. This CDR3 contains 15 residues. CDR3 sequence reads: CASSWTGGREETQYF. CDR3 bases: TGTGCCAGCAGTTGGACCGGCGGGAGGGAAGAGACCCAGTACTTC.

This clonotype was counted a few times. J is TRBJ2-5 and V is TRBV5-8; D tentatively reads TRBD1 or TRBD2 (5 bases each). The CDR3 has 16 residues. With 4 bases removed from V and 2 bases from J, the gap between germline ends came to 18 bases. Germline V lookup: CDR1 SGHTS, CDR2 YDEGEE. The CDR3 reads CASSEGRRGLQETQYF. Written as DNA, the CDR3 is TGTGCCAGCAGCGAGGGACGTCGGGGCTTGCAAGAGACCCAGTACTTC. Using reference TRBV5-8 and TRBJ2-5 for the parts outside the CDR3, the full variable domain is EAGVTQSPTHLIKTRGQQATLRCSPISGHTSVYWYQQALGLGLQFLLWYDEGEERNRGNFPPRFSGRQFPNYSSELNVNALELEDSALYLCASSEGRRGLQETQYFGPGTRLLVL.

Only a few counts were recorded for this clonotype. The rearrangement joins TRBV20-1 to TRBJ1-4; possible D gene TRBD1, 6 bases. The CDR3 is made up of 15 amino acids. The V end was cut by 3 bases, the J end by 5 bases, with 16 bases between. Per the germline V gene, CDR1 is DFQATT and CDR2 is SNEGSKA (reference sequence). DNA of the CDR3: TGCAGTGCTAGTCCCCCCGGGGGGGCGAATGAAAAACTGTTTTTT. Its protein is CSASPPGGANEKLFF.

This clonotype has just a few counts. V gene TRBV6-4 combines with J gene TRBJ2-3; D possibly corresponds to TRBD2 (6 bases). There are 14 residues in the CDR3. From germline, CDR1 is MRHNA and CDR2 SNTAGT. Trimming stripped 5 bases from V and 6 bases from J, with 15 bases between. The CDR3 DNA reads as TGTGCCAGCAGTCACGGACCGGGGGTGGATACGCAGTATTTT. This sequence encodes CASSHGPGVDTQYF.

This clonotype appeared a few times. The chain carries TRBV27 and TRBJ2-7, with 8 bases that match TRBD2. The CDR3 has 14 residues. J gave up 9 bases and V 5 bases, and 12 bases lay outside the gene matches. CDR1 and CDR2 from the germline V gene are MNHEY and SMNVEV (reference sequence). CDR3 sequence reads: CASSPSGSPTRQYF. CDR3 coding DNA: TGTGCCAGCAGTCCCAGCGGGAGCCCTACGAGGCAGTACTTC.

This clonotype was found many times. The chain recombines TRBV7-2 with TRBJ2-3, with a weak D call TRBD2 (6 bases). V lost 5 bases, J lost 0 bases, and 18 bases lay in between. The CDR3 loop spans 17 amino acids. CDR1 is SGHTA and CDR2 is FQGNSA in the germline V gene. The CDR3 bases are TGTGCCAGCAGCCCCCATTTTCGGGGGTCTAGCACAGATACGCAGTATTTT. Its translation: CASSPHFRGSSTDTQYF.

The rearrangement joins TRBV5-1 to TRBJ2-3, with D perhaps being TRBD1 or TRBD2 (5 bases each). V was clipped by 0 bases and J by 3 bases, with 11 bases between them. Germline-derived CDR1 and CDR2 are SGHRS and YFSETQ. The CDR3 runs 15 residues. CDR3 DNA sequence: TGCGCCAGCAGCTTGGGAGGGGCGGCTACAGATACGCAGTATTTT. It yields the protein CASSLGGAATDTQYF.

This clonotype was seen a single time. The chain joins TRBV7-2 to TRBJ2-7; maybe TRBD1 (6 bases). There are 15 residues in the CDR3. Trimming took 5 bases from V and 3 from J, leaving 17 bases between them. Germline CDR1 is SGHTA and CDR2 is FQGNSA. Written as DNA, the CDR3 is TGTGCCAGCAGCACGGTAGGGGGAGCGCGCTACGAGCAGTACTTC. It specifies CASSTVGGARYEQYF.

In this sample, this clonotype turned up a few times. The chain recombines TRBV20-1 with TRBJ2-7; 11 bases match TRBD1. Looked up from germline, CDR1 is DFQATT and CDR2 is SNEGSKA (reference sequence). This CDR3 is built from 14 residues. Unmatched junction bases numbered 8, after V lost 3 bases and J lost 7 bases. DNA for the CDR3: TGCAGTGCTAGGGGACAGGGGGGGTCGGGAGAGCAGTACTTC. It is translated as CSARGQGGSGEQYF.

Turning to this clonotype: No conserved phenylalanine or tryptophan is present at the end of the CDR3, so a read error is the likely explanation. The chain uses TRBV7-3 and TRBJ2-3, with 8 bases that match TRBD1. This CDR3 spans 15 amino acids. The junction had 4 bases not matched to a gene; V was cut back by 5 bases and J by 0 bases. Germline lookup yields CDR1 SGHTA and CDR2 FQGTGA. The CDR3 sequence is CASSRTGFSTDTQYC. CDR3 nucleotide sequence: TGTGCCAGCAGCCGGACAGGGTTTAGCACAGATACGCAGTATTGT.

A few counts support this clonotype. This chain uses TRBV28 with TRBJ1-6; D unclear. Germline V gives CDR1 MDHEN, CDR2 SYDVKM. V gave up 6 bases and J gave up 7 bases, with 10 bases separating them. The length of the CDR3 is 13 residues. The CDR3 DNA is TGTGCCAGCAGCCGAACGCCCAATTCACCCCTCCACTTT. It codes for CASSRTPNSPLHF. Using reference TRBV28 and TRBJ1-6 for the parts outside the CDR3, the full variable domain is DVKVTQSSRYLVKRTGEKVFLECVQDMDHENMFWYRQDPGLGLRLIYFSYDVKMKEKGDIPEGYSVSREKKERFSLILESASTNQTSMYLCASSRTPNSPLHFGNGTRLTVT.

This clonotype was recorded a few times. The chain combines TRBV5-1 with TRBJ2-7; 13 bases fit TRBD2. V lost 4 bases and J lost 2; bases outside the gene matches: 3. Germline V gives CDR1 SGHRS, CDR2 YFSETQ. The CDR3 contains 15 residues. The CDR3 loop reads CASSRGTSGAYEQYF. The CDR3 coding sequence is TGCGCCAGCAGCCGCGGGACTAGCGGGGCCTACGAGCAGTACTTC.

Ten or more counts support this clonotype. V and J are TRBV20-1 and TRBJ2-1; 9 bases map to TRBD2. The CDR3 loop spans 16 amino acids. Germline values: CDR1 DFQATT, CDR2 SNEGSKA (reference sequence). J was trimmed by 9 bases and V by 3 bases; bases with no gene match: 15. CDR3 in amino acids: CSASRGTGAGGFEQFF. The CDR3 DNA is TGCAGTGCTAGTCGGGGGACGGGAGCGGGAGGCTTTGAGCAGTTCTTC.

V is TRBV7-9 and J is TRBJ2-1; 9 bases agree with TRBD2. This CDR3 has 17 amino acids. CDR1 and CDR2 (germline): SEHNR, FQNEAQ (reference sequence). V was clipped by 3 bases and J by 7 bases; unmatched bases: 13. Written as DNA, the CDR3 is TGTGCCAGCAGCTTTTTGGAAGGGGGGACTAGCCGGAATGAGCAGTTCTTC. Its protein product is CASSFLEGGTSRNEQFF.

The chain couples TRBV7-8 to TRBJ2-7; 11 bases fit TRBD2. V was pared by 7 bases and J by 3 bases, with 8 bases of the junction left unmatched. CDR1 is SGHVS and CDR2 is FQNEAQ in the germline V gene. The length of the CDR3 is 15 residues. In DNA, the CDR3 is TGTGCCAGCACCCTCGGACTAGCGGGCCACTACGAGCAGTACTTC. It encodes CASTLGLAGHYEQYF.

The chain links TRBV27 to TRBJ1-2; D is possibly TRBD1 (6 bases). With 0 bases removed from V and 9 bases from J, the gap between germline ends came to 17 bases. Per the germline V gene, CDR1 is MNHEY and CDR2 is SMNVEV (reference sequence). CDR3 length: 15 amino acids. As DNA, the CDR3 is TGTGCCAGCAGTTTATCGATGGGGGGGGCAAGTAGCTACACCTTC. The encoded protein is CASSLSMGGASSYTF.

This clonotype was counted between two and nine times. The chain is built from TRBV4-1 and TRBJ1-1; D not resolved. CDR3 size: 14 residues. V was cut by 4 bases and J by 6 bases, with 15 bases left in between. Germline CDR1 reads MGHRA; CDR2 reads YSYEKL. CDR3 sequence reads: CASSLLEQSAEAFF. The DNA for the CDR3 is TGCGCCAGCAGCCTCCTGGAGCAGTCGGCTGAAGCTTTCTTT.

This clonotype showed up just a few times. The chain recombines TRBV20-1 with TRBJ1-6; 7 bases agree with TRBD1. CDR1 and CDR2 from the germline V gene are DFQATT and SNEGSKA (reference sequence). This CDR3 spans 15 amino acids. J gave up 3 bases and V 5 bases, and 7 bases lay outside the gene matches. The CDR3 region has the DNA TGCAGTGCTGACCGGGACAGTAACTATAATTCACCCCTCCACTTT. Translating gives CSADRDSNYNSPLHF.

This clonotype was seen a few times. The V gene is TRBV6-5, the J gene TRBJ1-2; D remains ambiguous. Looked up from germline, CDR1 is MNHEY and CDR2 is SVGAGI. The CDR3 is 15 amino acids. Trimming left V 0 bases short and J 2 bases short, with 10 bases between. CDR3 residues: CASSYSKDLNYGYTF. CDR3 DNA sequence: TGTGCCAGCAGTTACTCGAAAGACTTAAACTATGGCTACACCTTC.

V and J are TRBV7-9 and TRBJ2-7, with 13 nucleotides matching TRBD2. Unmatched junction bases numbered 7, after V lost 5 bases and J lost 3 bases. The V gene's germline CDR1 is SEHNR and CDR2 FQNEAQ (reference sequence). This CDR3 has 16 residues. The CDR3 DNA reads TGTGCCAGCAGCCCGGGACTAGCGGGACTCCTCTACGAGCAGTACTTC. It yields the protein CASSPGLAGLLYEQYF. Supplemented by reference TRBV7-9 and TRBJ2-7, the full variable domain reads DTGVSQNPRHKITKRGQNVTFRCDPISEHNRLYWYRQTLGQGPEFLTYFQNEAQLEKSRLLSDRFSAERPKGSFSTLEIQRTEQGDSAMYLCASSPGLAGLLYEQYFGPGTRLTVT.

This clonotype was detected many times. This chain links TRBV27 with TRBJ2-4; 8 nucleotides agree with TRBD2. The ends lost 5 bases at V and 10 bases at J; junction bases unmatched: 7. CDR1 and CDR2 (germline): MNHEY, SMNVEV (reference sequence). The CDR3 has 13 amino acids. CDR3 sequence reads: CASSVPGLGIQYF. In nucleotides, the CDR3 is TGTGCCAGCAGTGTCCCGGGACTAGGGATTCAGTACTTC.

This clonotype has a count of ten or more. V gene TRBV7-2 combines with J gene TRBJ2-5; TRBD2 matches 9 bases. The CDR3 covers 17 residues. V trimming: 0 bases; J trimming: 4 bases; junction bases outside the gene matches: 9. CDR1 is SGHTA, CDR2 FQGNSA, per germline. CDR3 nucleotide sequence: TGTGCCAGCAGCTTAGCAGCGACTAGCGGAGGGGGAGAGACCCAGTACTTC. Its protein product is CASSLAATSGGGETQYF.

J is TRBJ2-1 and V is TRBV27; TRBD2 matches 7 bases. Germline assignment: CDR1 MNHEY and CDR2 SMNVEV (reference sequence). This CDR3 comprises 13 residues. After removal of 3 bases from V and 9 bases from J, the junction contained 5 bases not matched to a gene. The CDR3 reads CASSLGGRVEQFF. The CDR3 region has the DNA TGTGCCAGCAGTTTGGGGGGGAGGGTTGAGCAGTTCTTC.